This TCR beta chain was profiled in a study of spatial heterogeneity in lung cancer. Looked up from germline, CDR1 is MNHNS and CDR2 is SASEGT. V dropped 6 bases and J dropped 5 bases, with 11 bases sitting between them. There are 14 residues in the CDR3. Stated time point: sample taken at primary tumor resection. Whole RNA was taken from tumor, nontumor lung or frozen PBMC; it was then sequenced unsorted. A single record per CDR3 protein comes from TCRdb applying MiXCR to the 5' RACE reads. Of approximately 2,000 distinct CDR3 sequences listed, less than 45% are singletons. Overall study results and limits: Counts that tracked tumor mutation counts were those of expanded intratumoral alpha and beta TCRs.

Points on this clonotype: What it recognizes is unknown.

The sequence was collected from a male donor with early-stage non-small cell lung cancer. Source: lung tumor tissue, taken at surgery. The rearrangement links TRBV6-1 to TRBJ1-6, with D possibly being TRBD1 (5 bases). The CDR3 loop is CASSPGRNNSPLHF. The CDR3 nucleotides are TGTGCCAGCAGCCCGGGACGGAATAATTCACCCCTCCACTTT.